Following are 19 T cell receptor beta chains from one sample sequenced in a study of cytomegalovirus exposure and HLA in healthy donors. In the PCR, 60 Vbeta and 13 Jbeta primers were used. Assay: immunoSEQ multiplex PCR; the TCRdb copy retains only in-frame clones and omits some. The sample lists about 130,000 clones; approximately 78% were seen once. The sequencing input was PBMCs. These receptors originate from a human donor in good health.

The CDR3: CASSLGDRVETQYF. The CDR3 DNA follows: TGTGCCAGCAGCTTAGGCGACAGGGTAGAGACCCAGTACTTC. The genes are TRBV7-8 and TRBJ2-5, with TRBD1 identical over 7 bases. The trim removed 1 base at V and 4 bases at J, leaving 3 bases unmatched. The CDR3 has 14 amino acids. Germline CDR1 and CDR2: SGHVS and FQNEAQ.

This chain links TRBV30 with TRBJ2-1; a weak D match, TRBD2 (5 bases). The CDR3 length is 12 residues. Germline V lookup: CDR1 GTSNPN, CDR2 SVGIG (reference sequence). Trimming took 3 bases from V and 9 from J, leaving 12 bases between them. CDR3 sequence: CAWRRTFREQFF. CDR3 in DNA: TGTGCCTGGAGGCGGACTTTCCGTGAGCAGTTCTTC.

This chain connects TRBV4-2 to TRBJ1-3, with TRBD1 as a possible D gene (5 bases). V lost 3 bases, J lost 4 bases, and 10 bases lay in between. Germline V lookup: CDR1 LGHNA, CDR2 YNFKEQ. This CDR3 contains 14 residues. The CDR3 bases are TGTGCCAGCAGCCACACCAGGGAAGGAAACACCATATATTTT. Translated: CASSHTREGNTIYF.

Worth noting for this clone: Other DNA sequences from this sample encode an identical CDR3 as well. The chain combines TRBV5-1 with TRBJ2-7; unclear D gene. From germline, CDR1 is SGHRS and CDR2 YFSETQ. The CDR3 runs to 14 residues. V was clipped by 0 bases and J by 0 bases, with 7 bases between them. Written as DNA, the CDR3 is TGCGCCAGCAGCTTGGGCCTTAGCTCCTACGAGCAGTACTTC. Amino acids: CASSLGLSSYEQYF.

This chain links TRBV5-4 with TRBJ1-1; D may be TRBD1 (6 bases). Trimming left V 1 base short and J 3 bases short, with 13 bases between. The CDR3 consists of 15 residues. Germline CDR1 is SGHNT and CDR2 is YYREEE (reference sequence). Here the CDR3 DNA reads TGTGCCAGCAGCTTGTCGGGCAGGGGTGACACTGAAGCTTTCTTT. Translated: CASSLSGRGDTEAFF.

V and J are TRBV10-3 and TRBJ1-3; D gene unclear. The CDR3 loop spans 13 amino acids. Germline assignment: CDR1 ENHRY and CDR2 SYGVKD. V lost 8 bases, J lost 0 bases, and 8 bases lay in between. CDR3 loop: CAILRDSGNTIYF. CDR3 bases: TGTGCCATCCTTCGGGACTCTGGAAACACCATATATTTT.

For this clone: Germline and junction disagree at one end, which may indicate a read error. The chain couples TRBV7-7 to TRBJ2-1; 7 positions match TRBD1. This CDR3 contains 15 residues. Germline-derived CDR1 and CDR2 are SSHAT and FNYEAQ (reference sequence). The CDR3 sequence is CASSLGVTGVNEQFF. CDR3 DNA sequence: TGTGCTAGCAGCTTAGGGGTTACAGGGGTCAATGAGCAGTTCTTC.

The chain recombines TRBV5-1 with TRBJ2-5; 9 nucleotides line up with TRBD1. Germline CDR1 and CDR2: SGHRS and YFSETQ. This CDR3 has 15 residues. The junction had 9 bases not matched to a gene; V was cut back by 0 bases and J by 9 bases. CDR3 protein: CASSLGDRAQEAQYF. CDR3 in DNA: TGCGCCAGCAGCTTGGGGGACAGGGCCCAGGAGGCCCAGTACTTC.

This clone was observed a single time. This chain joins TRBV9 and TRBJ2-3, with TRBD2 identical over 9 bases. V gave up 4 bases and J gave up 4 bases; unmatched junction bases: 7. Per the germline V gene, CDR1 is SGDLS and CDR2 is YYNGEE. The CDR3 loop spans 15 amino acids. The CDR3 sequence: CASSLAGGPPDTQYF. The CDR3 nucleotides are TGTGCCAGCAGCCTGGCGGGAGGGCCTCCAGATACGCAGTATTTT.

V is TRBV19 and J is TRBJ1-1; maybe TRBD1 (5 bases). V was clipped by 3 bases and J by 2 bases, with 10 bases between them. Germline CDR1 is LNHDA and CDR2 is SQIVND (reference sequence). The CDR3 contains 14 residues. CDR3 amino acids: CASSISRANTEAFF. CDR3 nucleotide sequence: TGTGCCAGTAGTATCTCCAGGGCCAACACTGAAGCTTTCTTT.

The chain links TRBV28 to TRBJ1-6; 7 bases are a match to TRBD1. V lost 5 bases to trimming and J lost 8 bases; unmatched junction nucleotides: 6. Per germline, CDR1 MDHEN and CDR2 SYDVKM. The CDR3 runs to 14 residues. The CDR3 nucleotides are TGTGCCAGCAGTCCGGGACAGACCTATTCACCCCTCCACTTT. It specifies CASSPGQTYSPLHF.

This clone appeared a few times. CDR3 coding DNA: TGTGCCAGCAGTGAGGGGACTAGCGGGAGTTACGAGCAGTACTTC. Translation gives CASSEGTSGSYEQYF. V usage is TRBV6-1 and J usage is TRBJ2-7, with 14 bases matching TRBD2. The CDR3 covers 15 residues. Germline trimming cut 3 bases from V and 4 bases from J; bases unmatched to any gene: 2. CDR1 is MNHNS, CDR2 SASEGT, per germline.

This clone was seen only a few times. The chain is built from TRBV19 and TRBJ1-5; maybe TRBD1 (5 bases). The germline gives CDR1 LNHDA, CDR2 SQIVND (reference sequence). The CDR3 has 17 amino acids. Trimming removed 1 base at V and 4 bases at J, with 17 bases between. CDR3 DNA: TGTGCCAGTAGTATAGGGCCGAGACAAGGGGTAAATCAGCCCCAGCATTTT. This sequence encodes CASSIGPRQGVNQPQHF.

The chain couples TRBV4-2 to TRBJ1-6; 11 bases agree with TRBD1. CDR1 LGHNA and CDR2 YNFKEQ come from the germline V gene. This CDR3 has 19 amino acids. With V trimmed by 4 bases and J by 10 bases, 18 bases remained unmatched. The CDR3 loop reads CASSRRDRGEDLGRSPLHF. The CDR3 region has the DNA TGTGCCAGCAGCCGCCGGGACAGGGGGGAGGATTTGGGTCGGTCACCCCTCCACTTT.

This clone appeared a single time. The junction and the germline gene differ at one end; a read error may be behind it. J is TRBJ2-7 and V is TRBV27; perhaps TRBD2 as D (6 bases). CDR3 length: 15 amino acids. CDR1 MNHEY and CDR2 SMNVEV come from the germline V gene (reference sequence). CDR3 loop: CAGSPGLTPTYEQYF. In DNA form, the CDR3 reads TGTGCCGGCAGTCCCGGACTAACGCCTACCTACGAGCAGTACTTC.

The rearrangement joins TRBV5-1 to TRBJ1-1, with unresolved D. The CDR3 runs to 13 residues. The germline V gene has CDR1 SGHRS and CDR2 YFSETQ. The V gene lost 1 base and the J gene lost 2 bases, with 6 bases spanning the gap. The CDR3 is CASSLRQNTEAFF. CDR3 nucleotides: TGCGCCAGCAGCTTGCGACAAAACACTGAAGCTTTCTTT.

CDR3 sequence reads: CASSQTSGSYEQYF. For the CDR3, the DNA is TGTGCCAGCAGCCAAACTAGCGGGAGTTACGAGCAGTACTTC. V usage is TRBV7-9 and J usage is TRBJ2-7; TRBD2 aligns across 11 bases. J was trimmed by 4 bases and V by 5 bases; bases with no gene match: 4. This CDR3 has 14 amino acids. The germline gives CDR1 SEHNR, CDR2 FQNEAQ (reference sequence).

J is TRBJ2-2 and V is TRBV7-9; TRBD2 aligns across 7 bases. Germline CDR1 reads SEHNR; CDR2 reads FQNEAQ (reference sequence). This CDR3 has 18 residues. V lost 3 bases to trimming and J lost 6 bases; unmatched junction nucleotides: 16. CDR3 protein: CASSLGPGPPGRAGELFF. In DNA form, the CDR3 reads TGTGCCAGCAGCTTGGGGCCCGGGCCGCCGGGGAGGGCCGGGGAGCTGTTTTTT.

The CDR3 DNA sequence: TGCAGCGTTCAGGGGACAACAGGGGGCCTTAGCTCCTACAATGAGCAGTTCTTC. Translating gives CSVQGTTGGLSSYNEQFF. The chain has TRBV29-1 and TRBJ2-1; TRBD1 agrees at 9 bases. Germline V gives CDR1 SQVTM, CDR2 ANQGSEA. The length of the CDR3 is 18 residues. J was trimmed by 0 bases and V by 5 bases; bases with no gene match: 14.